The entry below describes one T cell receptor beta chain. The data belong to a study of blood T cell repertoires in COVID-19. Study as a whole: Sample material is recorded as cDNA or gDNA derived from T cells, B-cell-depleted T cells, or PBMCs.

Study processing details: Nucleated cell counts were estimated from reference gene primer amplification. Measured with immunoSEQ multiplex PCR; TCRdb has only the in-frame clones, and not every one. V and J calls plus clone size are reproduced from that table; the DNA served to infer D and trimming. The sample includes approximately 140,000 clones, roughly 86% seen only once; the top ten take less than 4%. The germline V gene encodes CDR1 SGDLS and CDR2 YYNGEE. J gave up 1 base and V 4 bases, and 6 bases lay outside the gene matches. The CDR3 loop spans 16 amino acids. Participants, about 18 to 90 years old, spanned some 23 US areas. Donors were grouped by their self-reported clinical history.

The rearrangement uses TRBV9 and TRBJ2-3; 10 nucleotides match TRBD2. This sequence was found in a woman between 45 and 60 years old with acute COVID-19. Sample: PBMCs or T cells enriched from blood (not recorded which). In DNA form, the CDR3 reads TGTGCCAGCAGCTGGACCGGGACTAGCGGCACAGATACGCAGTATTTT. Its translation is CASSWTGTSGTDTQYF. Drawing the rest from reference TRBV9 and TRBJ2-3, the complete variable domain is DSGVTQTPKHLITATGQRVTLRCSPRSGDLSVYWYQQSLDQGLQFLIQYYNGEERAKGNILERFSAQQFPDLHSELNLSSLELGDSALYFCASSWTGTSGTDTQYFGPGTRLTVL.